Listed here are 3 T cell receptor beta chains from one sample, sequenced in a study of blood T cells in healthy people across ages. Sample-barcoded 5' priming and a J-beta primer mix drove a second PCR of 7 to 11 cycles. TCRdb ran MiXCR on the 5' RACE reads and lists one entry per CDR3 protein. Of a few hundred thousand distinct CDR3 sequences listed, about 26% are singletons. The sample comprised blood. Receptors originate from a woman in her 70s in good health.

The chain recombines TRBV29-1 with TRBJ2-2; D may be TRBD1 or TRBD2 (5 bases each). The CDR3 contains 15 residues. Germline V gives CDR1 SQVTM, CDR2 ANQGSEA. Trimming pared 4 bases from V and 3 bases from J, leaving 15 bases between. The CDR3 sequence: CSVGGGTRYTGELFF. The CDR3 DNA reads TGCAGCGTTGGAGGTGGGACCCGATACACCGGGGAGCTGTTTTTT.

CDR3 coding DNA: TGTGCCAGCAGCCAAATTGGACTAGCGGGAAGTAGGCCAAGGGAGACCCAGTACTTC. Protein: CASSQIGLAGSRPRETQYF. The chain uses TRBV12-3 or TRBV12-4 and TRBJ2-5; 12 bases map to TRBD2. With V trimmed by 6 bases and J by 5 bases, 19 bases remained unmatched. The CDR3 contains 19 residues.

The gene calls are TRBV6-6 and TRBJ2-1; D may match TRBD1 or TRBD2 (5 bases each). Germline CDR1 reads MNHNY; CDR2 reads SVGAGI (reference sequence). V lost 2 bases to trimming and J lost 10 bases, with 9 bases between them. The CDR3 is made up of 12 amino acids. The chain's CDR3 is CASSYGRDEQFF. CDR3 bases: TGTGCCAGCAGTTACGGCCGGGACGAGCAGTTCTTC.